A selection of T cell receptor beta chains follows, all from one sample in a study of shared clonotypes between healthy human individuals. The repertoire was sequenced with immunoSEQ multiplex PCR; TCRdb's copy has only in-frame clones and lacks some. The profile covers roughly 1,000,000 clones, with around 78% appearing a single time and 0.5% to 0.6% taken by the ten largest. Sequenced input: memory CD4+ T cells from PBMCs. Receptor source: a man younger than 35 in good health. Some clones in this sample may be carry-over from other donors' samples. The CDR3 runs from the conserved cysteine through the conserved F or W. D genes are given only for firm matches. Clone size is not always given. Where it is, it says once, few, many or a class for expanded clones.

D gene	clone size	V gene	J gene	CDR3 protein	CDR3 DNA
TRBD1	-	TRBV19	TRBJ1-1	CASSINRGTEAFF	TGTGCCAGTAGTATCAACAGGGGCACTGAAGCTTTCTTT
TRBD2	-	TRBV4-3	TRBJ2-1	CASSQALLAGDGEQFF	TGCGCCAGCAGCCAGGCCCTACTAGCGGGAGATGGGGAGCAGTTCTTC
-	-	TRBV5-8	TRBJ1-4	CASSFSLATNEKLFF	TGTGCCAGCAGCTTCTCCTTGGCGACTAATGAAAAACTGTTTTTT
-	-	TRBV2	TRBJ2-7	CASSEDWERRQYF	TGTGCCAGCAGTGAGGACTGGGAACGTCGGCAGTACTTC
-	-	TRBV15	TRBJ2-5	CATSRVSGTTNF	TGTGCCACCAGCAGAGTGTCGGGGACAACCAACTTC
TRBD1	-	TRBV7-8	TRBJ2-3	CASSFMAGGLDTQYF	TGTGCCAGCAGCTTCATGGCAGGGGGCTTGGATACGCAGTATTTT
TRBD1	many	TRBV6-5	TRBJ2-7	CATRQGAYEQYF	TGTGCCACACGACAGGGGGCCTACGAGCAGTACTTC
TRBD2	few	TRBV19	TRBJ2-3	CASSLTGGLSTDTQYF	TGTGCCAGTAGTCTCACGGGAGGGCTGAGCACAGATACGCAGTATTTT
TRBD1	-	TRBV11-2	TRBJ1-1	CASSSYRGTEAFF	TGTGCCAGCAGCTCCTACAGGGGAACTGAAGCTTTCTTT
-	-	TRBV5-4	TRBJ1-2	CASSPDRFNYGYTF	TGTGCCAGCAGCCCTGACCGATTCAACTATGGCTACACCTTC
-	-	TRBV6-6	TRBJ2-2	CASSYSSGGRELFF	TGTGCCAGCAGTTATTCTAGTGGGGGCCGGGAGCTGTTTTTT
-	-	TRBV12-5	TRBJ1-1	CASGGGAGNTEAFF	TGTGCTAGTGGGGGGGGAGCCGGGAACACTGAAGCTTTCTTT
-	-	TRBV7-2	TRBJ2-1	CASSFRGGVYNEQFF	TGTGCCAGCAGTTTTAGAGGGGGGGTCTACAATGAGCAGTTCTTC
TRBD2	many	TRBV19	TRBJ2-2	CASKYPSGRANTGELFF	TGTGCCTCCAAGTATCCCAGCGGGAGGGCGAACACCGGGGAGCTGTTTTTT
-	-	TRBV19	TRBJ1-1	CASADFGAFF	TGTGCCAGTGCCGATTTTGGGGCTTTCTTT
-	-	TRBV12-5	TRBJ1-5	CASGPDRSNQPQHF	TGTGCTAGTGGTCCGGACAGAAGCAATCAGCCCCAGCATTTT
TRBD2	once	TRBV11-3	TRBJ2-2	CASSRGVAGGPAGELFF	TGTGCCAGCAGCCGAGGGGTAGCGGGAGGCCCCGCCGGGGAGCTGTTTTTT
-	many	TRBV7-2	TRBJ1-2	CAITGRSYGYTF	TGTGCCATAACCGGCAGATCCTATGGCTACACCTTC
-	-	TRBV28	TRBJ1-2	CASTAGAAYGYTF	TGTGCCAGCACCGCAGGGGCCGCCTATGGCTACACCTTC
-	-	TRBV11-2	TRBJ1-3	CASSRSLSGSGNTIYF	TGTGCCAGCAGCCGTAGTCTCTCGGGCTCTGGAAACACCATATATTTT
TRBD2	-	TRBV7-2	TRBJ2-1	CASSLGTSVNNEQFF	TGTGCCAGCAGCTTAGGCACTAGCGTAAACAATGAGCAGTTCTTC
TRBD2	-	TRBV2	TRBJ2-5	CASSGRTSGRAWEETQYF	TGTGCCAGCAGTGGTAGGACTAGCGGGAGGGCCTGGGAAGAGACCCAGTACTTC
-	-	TRBV20-1	TRBJ1-5	CSAGNQPQHF	TGCAGTGCTGGGAATCAGCCCCAGCATTTT
-	once	TRBV6-6	TRBJ1-2	CASSYGVTNYGYTF	TGTGCCAGCAGTTACGGGGTTACCAACTATGGCTACACCTTC
TRBD1	-	TRBV4-1	TRBJ2-2	CASSHAGQGNTGELFF	TGCGCCAGCAGCCACGCTGGACAGGGGAACACCGGGGAGCTGTTTTTT
TRBD1	few	TRBV30	TRBJ1-2	CAWIPGPGQPAGYTF	TGTGCCTGGATTCCCGGCCCGGGACAGCCAGCGGGCTACACCTTC
TRBD2	-	TRBV5-1	TRBJ2-5	CASSSGGAEVTQYF	TGCGCCAGCAGCTCCGGGGGGGCCGAGGTGACCCAGTACTTC
-	-	TRBV27	TRBJ1-5	CASSPRVNQPQHF	TGTGCCAGCAGTCCCCGAGTTAATCAGCCCCAGCATTTT
-	-	TRBV7-2	TRBJ1-1	CASSPLGTKNTEAFF	TGTGCCAGCAGCCCCCTTGGGACAAAGAACACTGAAGCTTTCTTT
TRBD2	-	TRBV7-3	TRBJ2-1	CASSPSFAGDEQFF	TGTGCCAGCAGCCCCTCATTCGCGGGAGATGAGCAGTTCTTC
TRBD1	-	TRBV28	TRBJ1-4	CASSRGQIRDEKLFF	TGTGCCAGCAGTCGGGGACAGATCAGGGATGAAAAACTGTTTTTT
-	-	TRBV27	TRBJ1-1	CASSPMMNTEAFF	TGTGCCAGCAGCCCTATGATGAACACTGAAGCTTTCTTT
-	-	TRBV5-1	TRBJ2-3	CASSLGESSTDTQYF	TGCGCCAGCAGCTTGGGGGAATCTAGCACAGATACGCAGTATTTT
TRBD1	-	TRBV19	TRBJ2-7	CASKRTGGSEQYF	TGTGCCAGTAAGAGGACAGGGGGATCCGAGCAGTACTTC
TRBD1	-	TRBV28	TRBJ1-1	CASSFRQGTAFF	TGTGCCAGCAGTTTCCGACAGGGAACAGCTTTCTTT
-	many	TRBV5-4	TRBJ1-2	CASSLANQGLRYTF	TGTGCCAGCAGCTTGGCCAACCAGGGGCTCCGCTACACCTTC
-	-	TRBV27	TRBJ1-4	CASSALDATNEKLFF	TGTGCCAGCAGTGCGCTTGATGCAACTAATGAAAAACTGTTTTTT
TRBD1	-	TRBV11-2	TRBJ2-5	CASSLTTGGETQYF	TGTGCCAGCAGCTTGACGACAGGGGGTGAGACCCAGTACTTC
-	-	TRBV7-2	TRBJ1-5	CASSLTGNQPQHF	TGTGCCAGCAGCTTAACGGGCAATCAGCCCCAGCATTTT
-	once	TRBV11-3	TRBJ2-1	CASSPSVGGEQFF	TGTGCCAGCAGCCCATCCGTGGGGGGTGAGCAGTTCTTC
TRBD2	-	TRBV27	TRBJ2-1	CASSLFGTSGAYNEQFF	TGTGCCAGCAGTTTATTCGGGACTAGCGGGGCCTACAATGAGCAGTTCTTC
-	-	TRBV19	TRBJ2-1	CASSIYGGHEQFF	TGTGCCAGTAGTATATATGGGGGGCATGAGCAGTTCTTC
-	-	TRBV2	TRBJ1-4	CASSPQGATNEKLFF	TGTGCCAGCAGCCCACAGGGCGCAACTAATGAAAAACTGTTTTTT
-	-	TRBV28	TRBJ1-1	CASSSHGGENTEAFF	TGTGCCAGCAGTTCCCACGGGGGAGAGAACACTGAAGCTTTCTTT
-	few	TRBV18	TRBJ1-1	CASSFRQGTVTEAFF	TGTGCCAGCTCATTTAGGCAGGGGACCGTTACTGAAGCTTTCTTT
-	-	TRBV4-1	TRBJ2-7	CASSLRVGSYEQYF	TGCGCCAGCTCCCTTAGAGTAGGTTCCTACGAGCAGTACTTC
-	-	TRBV11-3	TRBJ2-1	CASSLVYGEQFF	TGTGCCAGCAGCTTAGTATATGGGGAGCAGTTCTTC
-	-	TRBV4-2	TRBJ1-1	CASSQWPQGSANLNTEAFF	TGTGCCAGCAGCCAATGGCCTCAGGGGTCCGCCAATCTGAACACTGAAGCTTTCTTT
TRBD1	-	TRBV6-1	TRBJ2-1	CASDRGQPYNEQFF	TGTGCCAGCGACAGGGGGCAACCTTACAATGAGCAGTTCTTC
TRBD1	-	TRBV23-1	TRBJ2-1	CASSQSDREIHNEQFF	TGCGCCAGCAGTCAGTCCGACAGGGAGATTCACAATGAGCAGTTCTTC
TRBD1	-	TRBV27	TRBJ2-7	CASSLGQGNYEQYF	TGTGCCAGCAGTTTGGGACAGGGGAATTACGAGCAGTACTTC
-	-	TRBV5-4	TRBJ1-1	CASSIAVRSEAFF	TGTGCCAGCAGCATTGCAGTCCGGTCTGAAGCTTTCTTT
-	-	TRBV6-6	TRBJ2-1	CASSYGGNRNEQFF	TGTGCCAGCAGTTACGGGGGGAATCGCAATGAGCAGTTCTTC
-	-	TRBV5-6	TRBJ1-2	CASSLGAGVSGYTF	TGTGCCAGCAGCTTGGGCGCCGGGGTCAGCGGCTACACCTTC
TRBD2	-	TRBV7-2	TRBJ2-1	CASSLELAGAAGGREQFF	TGTGCCAGCAGCTTAGAGCTAGCGGGGGCTGCAGGGGGAAGGGAGCAGTTCTTC
-	few	TRBV6-1	TRBJ2-1	CASSARGGFSYNEQFF	TGTGCCAGCAGTGCTAGGGGCGGGTTCTCCTACAATGAGCAGTTCTTC
-	few	TRBV19	TRBJ2-1	CASRDQSSYNEQFF	TGTGCCAGTAGGGACCAAAGCTCCTACAATGAGCAGTTCTTC
-	-	TRBV5-1	TRBJ1-1	CASSQDGLNTEAFF	TGCGCCAGCAGCCAGGACGGACTGAACACTGAAGCTTTCTTT
-	-	TRBV21-1	TRBJ2-3	CASMAAQYF	TGTGCCAGCATGGCCGCGCAGTATTTT